The clone carrying this TCR beta chain occurred once. No antigen is known for it. The immunoSEQ assay was version 4, run in survey mode. Using immunoSEQ multiplex PCR, the repertoire was profiled, and TCRdb retains in-frame clones only, with some absent. Of around 35,000 clones in the sample, 80% were seen once. This sample is part of a study of persistence of HIV-infected CD4 T cells. The wider study: Donors were ART-treated; their CMV- and Gag-responding CD4+ T cells were isolated.

The stimulus was lysate of CMV-infected fibroblasts, 10 ug/mL. CD40L/CD69 double-negative CD45RO-high memory CD4+ T cells were collected. Inclusion required CMV-positive serology and CD4+ counts above 400 cells/uL. V lost 6 bases to trimming and J lost 3 bases, with 11 bases between them. The CDR3 has 13 amino acids. Germline-derived CDR1 and CDR2 are MNHEY and SVGAGI. The sample consisted of CD4+ T cells sorted from PBMCs after approximately 20-hour stimulation, taken from a patient who received antiretroviral therapy. V gene TRBV6-5 combines with J gene TRBJ2-5; no firm D call. This TCR was sampled from an adult man with HIV who was CMV-seropositive. In DNA form, the CDR3 reads TGTGCCAGCAGCCCCGGGTTGAAAGAGACCCAGTACTTC. Protein: CASSPGLKETQYF.